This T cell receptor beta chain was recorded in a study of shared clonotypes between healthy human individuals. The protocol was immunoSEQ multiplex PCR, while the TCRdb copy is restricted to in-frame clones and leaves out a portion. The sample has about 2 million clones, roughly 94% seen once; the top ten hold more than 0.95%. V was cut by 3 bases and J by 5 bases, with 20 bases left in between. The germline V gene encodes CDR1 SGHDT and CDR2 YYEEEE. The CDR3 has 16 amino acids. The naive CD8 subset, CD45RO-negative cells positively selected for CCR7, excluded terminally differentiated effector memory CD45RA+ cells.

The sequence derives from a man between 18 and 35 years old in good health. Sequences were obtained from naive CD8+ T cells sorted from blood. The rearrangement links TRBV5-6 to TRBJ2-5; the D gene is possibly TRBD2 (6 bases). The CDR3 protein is CASSSILAAPGETQYF. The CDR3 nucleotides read TGTGCCAGCAGCTCCATACTAGCTGCCCCCGGGGAGACCCAGTACTTC.